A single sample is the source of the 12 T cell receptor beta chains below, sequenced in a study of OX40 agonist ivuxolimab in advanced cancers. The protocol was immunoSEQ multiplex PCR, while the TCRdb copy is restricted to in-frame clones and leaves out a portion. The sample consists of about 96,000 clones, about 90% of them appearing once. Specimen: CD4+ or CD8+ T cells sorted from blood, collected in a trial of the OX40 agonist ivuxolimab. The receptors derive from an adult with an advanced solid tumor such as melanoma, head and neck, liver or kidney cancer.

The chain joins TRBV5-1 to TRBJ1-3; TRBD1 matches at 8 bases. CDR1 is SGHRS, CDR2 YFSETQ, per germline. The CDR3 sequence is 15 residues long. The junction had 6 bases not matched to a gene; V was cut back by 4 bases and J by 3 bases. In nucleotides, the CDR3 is TGCGCCAGCAGCATGACAGGGGACCTTGGAAACACCATATATTTT. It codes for CASSMTGDLGNTIYF.

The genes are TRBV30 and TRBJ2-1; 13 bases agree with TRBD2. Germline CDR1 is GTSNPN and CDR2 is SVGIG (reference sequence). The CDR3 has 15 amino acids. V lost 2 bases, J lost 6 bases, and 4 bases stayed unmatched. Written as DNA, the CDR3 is TGTGCCTGGAGTCCCCGGACTAGCGGGAGCAATGAGCAGTTCTTC. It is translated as CAWSPRTSGSNEQFF.

The CDR3 here is CASSLVVGGNTDTQYF. CDR3 bases: TGTGCCAGCAGCTTAGTTGTGGGAGGGAACACAGATACGCAGTATTTT. The chain couples TRBV7-8 to TRBJ2-3, with TRBD2 identical over 7 bases. The CDR3 loop spans 16 amino acids. Germline CDR1 is SGHVS and CDR2 is FQNEAQ. After removal of 1 base from V and 2 bases from J, the junction contained 6 bases not matched to a gene.

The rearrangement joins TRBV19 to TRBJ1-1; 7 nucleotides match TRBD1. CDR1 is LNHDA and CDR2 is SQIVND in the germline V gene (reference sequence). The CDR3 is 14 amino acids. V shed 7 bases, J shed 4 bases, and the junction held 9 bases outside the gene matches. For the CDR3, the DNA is TGTGCCAGTATCCCTACCCGGGACAGCACTGAAGCTTTCTTT. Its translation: CASIPTRDSTEAFF.

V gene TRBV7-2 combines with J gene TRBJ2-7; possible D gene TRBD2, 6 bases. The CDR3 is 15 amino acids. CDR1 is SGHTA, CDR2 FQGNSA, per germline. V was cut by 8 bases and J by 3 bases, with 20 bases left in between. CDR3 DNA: TGTGCCAGCGTCCCTCGAGGAGGGCCCCACTACGAGCAGTACTTC. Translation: CASVPRGGPHYEQYF.

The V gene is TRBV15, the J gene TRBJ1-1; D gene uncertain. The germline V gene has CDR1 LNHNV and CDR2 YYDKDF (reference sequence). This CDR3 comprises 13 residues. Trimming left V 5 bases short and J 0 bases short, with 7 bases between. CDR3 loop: CATSPSLNTEAFF. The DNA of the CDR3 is TGTGCCACCAGCCCCTCCTTGAACACTGAAGCTTTCTTT.

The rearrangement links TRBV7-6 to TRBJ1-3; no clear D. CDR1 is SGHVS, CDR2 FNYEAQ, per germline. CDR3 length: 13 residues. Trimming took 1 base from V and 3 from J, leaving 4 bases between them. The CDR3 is CASSLEVGNTIYF. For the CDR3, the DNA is TGTGCCAGCAGCTTAGAAGTTGGAAACACCATATATTTT.

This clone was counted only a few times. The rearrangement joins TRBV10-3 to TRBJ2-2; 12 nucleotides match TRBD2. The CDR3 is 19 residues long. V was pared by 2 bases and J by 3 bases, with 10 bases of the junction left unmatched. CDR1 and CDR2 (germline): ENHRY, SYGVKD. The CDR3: CAISEGLAGLGGYTGELFF. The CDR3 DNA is TGTGCCATCAGTGAGGGACTAGCGGGATTAGGTGGTTACACCGGGGAGCTGTTTTTT.

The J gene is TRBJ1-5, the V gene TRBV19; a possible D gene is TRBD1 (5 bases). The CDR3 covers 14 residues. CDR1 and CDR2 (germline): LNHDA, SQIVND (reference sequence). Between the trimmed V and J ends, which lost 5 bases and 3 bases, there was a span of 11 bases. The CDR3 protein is CASSPTGSNQPQHF. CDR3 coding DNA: TGTGCCAGTAGTCCTACAGGCTCCAATCAGCCCCAGCATTTT.

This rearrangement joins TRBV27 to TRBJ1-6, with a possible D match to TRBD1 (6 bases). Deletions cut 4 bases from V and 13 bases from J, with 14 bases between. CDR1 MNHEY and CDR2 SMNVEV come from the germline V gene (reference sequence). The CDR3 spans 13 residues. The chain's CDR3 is CASSSRTVGPLHF. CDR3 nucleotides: TGTGCCAGCAGTTCGAGGACAGTCGGTCCCCTCCACTTT.

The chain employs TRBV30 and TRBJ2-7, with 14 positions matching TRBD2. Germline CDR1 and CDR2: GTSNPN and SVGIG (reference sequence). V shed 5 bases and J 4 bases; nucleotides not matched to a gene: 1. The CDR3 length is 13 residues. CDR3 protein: CAWGTSGSYEQYF. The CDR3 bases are TGTGCCTGGGGGACTAGCGGGAGTTACGAGCAGTACTTC.

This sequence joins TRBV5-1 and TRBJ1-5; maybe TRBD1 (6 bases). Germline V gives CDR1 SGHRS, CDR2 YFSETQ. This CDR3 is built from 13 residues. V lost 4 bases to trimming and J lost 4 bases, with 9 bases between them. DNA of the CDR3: TGCGCCAGCAGCACGGACAGAAATCAGCCCCAGCATTTT. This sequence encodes CASSTDRNQPQHF. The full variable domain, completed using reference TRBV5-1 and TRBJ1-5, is KAGVTQTPRYLIKTRGQQVTLSCSPISGHRSVSWYQQTPGQGLQFLFEYFSETQRNKGNFPGRFSGRQFSNSRSEMNVSTLELGDSALYLCASSTDRNQPQHFGDGTRLSIL.